This entry concerns a single TCR beta chain. Its target antigen remains unknown. No qualities accompany the bases; no much larger clone lies one base away. Germline trimming: 4 bases from V, 0 bases from J; junction bases outside gene matches: 7. According to the germline V gene, CDR1 reads SGHRS and CDR2 reads YFSETQ. The CDR3 has 16 amino acids, counting the end cysteine and phenylalanine. The only DNA kept is the CDR3, 48 bases in frame from the first base. The data originate from a study of shared clonotypes between healthy human individuals (dated by TCRdb to between 2020 and 2021). Describing the broader study: The cohort comprised two women and three men aged 18 to 49 years. Per donor, leukapheresis produced somewhere between about 0.94 and 10 billion PBMCs. For each donor, CD4 naive and CD4 memory were each given three plates, CD8 naive was given two plates, and CD8 memory was given one plate. Blood TCR repertoires of four to six healthy adults were deeply sequenced to estimate repertoire size and the extent of clonotype sharing between individuals. Different laboratories and diverse techniques were used to prepare libraries and sequence TCR repertoires, to increase sequencing depth and limit assay-specific biases.

Using the deep immunoSEQ assay, TCR CDR3 regions were amplified from genomic DNA by multiplex PCR. Extracted genomic DNA from each cell subset was spread evenly across all wells of several immunoSEQ 96-well plates, with each plate serving as a replicate. Each replicate PCR for sorted subsets received around 200 ng genomic DNA, equal to tens of thousands of T cell genomes. The purified libraries were quantified using a Qubit 3.0 fluorometer, sized with a Bioanalyzer 2100, and then quantified again using the KAPA Library Quantification kit. Each immunoSEQ 96-well plate was sequenced on its own single-read 150-cycle Illumina NextSeq 550 flow cell. The study's processing was this. Because only junctional sequences without quality scores were contained in the immunoSEQ output, filtering matching that applied to full-length reads could not be performed. To assign V/J genes and CDR3, sequences were annotated using PyIR, a Python wrapper for IgBLAST v1.9, with IMGT germline references. Reads were removed for weak V/J assignments (E-value above 1e-6), missing CDR3, stop codons, out-of-frame junctions, or ambiguous translated residues. V3J clonotypes were defined as sequences sharing an identical inferred V gene, J gene, and CDR3 amino acid sequence. The percentage overlap between two repertoires was calculated by dividing the number of shared unique clonotypes by the size of the smaller repertoire. Richness of each repertoire was evaluated using RTK rarefaction, the Chao1 estimator, and Recon v2.1 estimates of unobserved clonotypes. Generation probabilities were computed with OLGA for all TCRbeta clonotypes obtained by the gDNA method from several donors. In TCRdb, the immuneACCESS table is reduced to in-frame sequences with V and J assigned. These tables do not hold every clone; where another copy was compared, an unresolved V gene accounts for under half, and the others remain unexplained. From that table come the V and J calls and clone size; the DNA was used to work out D and trimming. Counted in this sample were about 2,500,000 clones; 85% to 95% of them appeared once. The top ten clones comprise roughly 0.13% of the sample.

Study-wide conclusions, independent of this receptor: Estimated clonotype richness was generally larger for naive than for memory subsets. Pairwise subsampling led to the expectation that sequencing depth would affect the degree of clonotype sharing among donors. The genetic and exposure-history diversity represented was limited by the small number of donors. Higher generation probabilities were observed for clonotypes shared by all four sorted-subset donors than for non-shared clonotypes. Sampling was restricted to blood, and TCR repertoires in tissues likely differ from the TCR repertoires found in blood. Roughly 5% of naive CD4, 3% to 3.5% of naive CD8, around 2.3% of memory CD4, and 0.4% of memory CD8 clonotypes were shared across a few donors. Even with the large sequencing depth, rarefaction of the sorted-subset datasets indicated that sequencing was incomplete.

The donors were healthy, HIV-negative adults who had no recently reported acute infections or vaccinations. Every donor was a Caucasian adult residing in Nashville, Tennessee, USA. CD4+ T cells were enriched by magnetic negative selection; naive cells were then positively selected on CD45RA, and the negative fraction formed the memory subset. Blood was obtained by leukapheresis, after which PBMCs were separated by Ficoll-Histopaque density gradient centrifugation and cryopreserved in liquid nitrogen vapor phase. Analytical flow cytometry was used to check the purity and quantity of each magnetically sorted T cell population. Each sorted fraction had its genomic DNA isolated and then quantified by UV absorbance on a Nanodrop 2000c.

The sequence derives from a man aged 18-30 years in good health. Sequencing was carried out using naive CD4+ T cells sorted from blood. In light of the paper, this sample's cell subset or site label describes: CD45RA+ positively selected. The sequence joins TRBV5-1 to TRBJ2-1; TRBD1 aligns with 7 central bases. The sequenced DNA is TGCGCCAGCAGCCTGCCGACAGGGACCTCCTACAATGAGCAGTTCTTC. Its coded protein is CASSLPTGTSYNEQFF.